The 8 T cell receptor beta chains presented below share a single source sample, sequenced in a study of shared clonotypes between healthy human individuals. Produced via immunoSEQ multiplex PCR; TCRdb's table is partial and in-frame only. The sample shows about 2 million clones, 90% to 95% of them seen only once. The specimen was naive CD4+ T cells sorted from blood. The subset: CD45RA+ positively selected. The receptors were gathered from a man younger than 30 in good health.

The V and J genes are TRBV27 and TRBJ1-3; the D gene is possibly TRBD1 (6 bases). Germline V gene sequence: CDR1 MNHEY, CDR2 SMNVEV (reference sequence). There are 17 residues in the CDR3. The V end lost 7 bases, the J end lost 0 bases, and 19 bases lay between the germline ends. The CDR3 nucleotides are TGTGCCAGCACCCTGGACAGAGCGGCCAGCTCTGGAAACACCATATATTTT. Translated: CASTLDRAASSGNTIYF.

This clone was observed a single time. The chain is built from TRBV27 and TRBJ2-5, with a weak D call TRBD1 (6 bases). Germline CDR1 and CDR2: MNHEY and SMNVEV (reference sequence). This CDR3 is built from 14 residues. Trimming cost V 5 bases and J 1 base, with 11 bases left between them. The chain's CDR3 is CASSKDSPQETQYF. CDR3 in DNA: TGTGCCAGCAGTAAGGACAGCCCCCAAGAGACCCAGTACTTC.

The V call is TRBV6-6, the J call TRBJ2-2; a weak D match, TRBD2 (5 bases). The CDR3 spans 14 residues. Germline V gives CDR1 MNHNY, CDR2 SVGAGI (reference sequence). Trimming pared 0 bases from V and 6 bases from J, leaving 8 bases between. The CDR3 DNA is TGTGCCAGCAGTTACTCGAGGACTGCCGGGGAGCTGTTTTTT. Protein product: CASSYSRTAGELFF.

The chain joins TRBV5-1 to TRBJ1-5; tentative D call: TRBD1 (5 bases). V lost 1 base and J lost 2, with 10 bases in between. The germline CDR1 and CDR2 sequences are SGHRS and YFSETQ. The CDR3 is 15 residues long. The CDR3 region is CASSLWQGGNQPQHF. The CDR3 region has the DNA TGCGCCAGCAGCTTGTGGCAGGGAGGCAATCAGCCCCAGCATTTT.

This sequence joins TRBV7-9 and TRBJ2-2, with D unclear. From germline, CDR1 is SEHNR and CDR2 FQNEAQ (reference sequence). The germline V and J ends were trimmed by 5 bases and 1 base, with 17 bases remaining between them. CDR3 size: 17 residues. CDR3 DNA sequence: TGTGCCAGCAGCACATTTCGACCACAAGGGAACACCGGGGAGCTGTTTTTT. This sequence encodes CASSTFRPQGNTGELFF.

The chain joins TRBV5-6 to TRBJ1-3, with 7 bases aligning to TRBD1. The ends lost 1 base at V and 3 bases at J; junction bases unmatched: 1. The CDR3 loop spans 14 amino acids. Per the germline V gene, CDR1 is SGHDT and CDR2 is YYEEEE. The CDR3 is CASSLYRGGNTIYF. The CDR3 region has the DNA TGTGCCAGCAGCTTGTACAGGGGTGGAAACACCATATATTTT.

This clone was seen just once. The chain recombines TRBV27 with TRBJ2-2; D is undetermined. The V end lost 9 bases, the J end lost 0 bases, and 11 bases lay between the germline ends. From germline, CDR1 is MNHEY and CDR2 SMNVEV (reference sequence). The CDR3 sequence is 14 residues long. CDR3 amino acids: CASGRQPNTGELFF. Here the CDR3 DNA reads TGTGCCAGTGGGCGGCAGCCGAACACCGGGGAGCTGTTTTTT.

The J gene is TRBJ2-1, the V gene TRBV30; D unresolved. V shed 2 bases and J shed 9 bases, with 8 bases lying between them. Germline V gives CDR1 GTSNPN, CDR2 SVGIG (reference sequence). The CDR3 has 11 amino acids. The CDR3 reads CAWSLSFEQFF. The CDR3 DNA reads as TGTGCCTGGAGTCTCTCATTTGAGCAGTTCTTC.